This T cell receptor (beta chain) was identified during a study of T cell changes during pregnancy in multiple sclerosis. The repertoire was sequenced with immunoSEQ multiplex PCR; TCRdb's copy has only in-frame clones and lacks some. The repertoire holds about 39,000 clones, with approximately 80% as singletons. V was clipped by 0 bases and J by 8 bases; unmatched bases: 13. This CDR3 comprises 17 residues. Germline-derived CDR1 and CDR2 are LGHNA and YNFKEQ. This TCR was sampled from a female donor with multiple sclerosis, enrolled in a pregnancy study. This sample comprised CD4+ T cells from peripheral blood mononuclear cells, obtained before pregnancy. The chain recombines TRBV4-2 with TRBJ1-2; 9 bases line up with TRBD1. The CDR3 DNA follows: TGTGCCAGCAGCCAAGACGTGCCCATGGGACAGGGTCAGGGCTACACCTTC. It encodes CASSQDVPMGQGQGYTF.